Listed below are T cell receptor beta chains from one sample, sequenced in a study of T cell responses to AZD1222 COVID-19 vaccine. Profiling relied on immunoSEQ multiplex PCR, and the TCRdb table lists in-frame clones only, not all of them. The sample consists of 100,000 to 150,000 clones, approximately 87% of them appearing once. The sequencing used peripheral blood, collected on day 0 of AZD1222 vaccination. The receptors derive from an adult in good health. The CDR3 runs from the conserved cysteine through the conserved F or W. A D gene is named only where the DNA matches it firmly. Clone sizes are given selectively: once, few, many, or a class where the clone is expanded.

V	size	D	J	CDR3	DNA
TRBV11-3	.	.	TRBJ2-2	CASSLTGSNTGELFF	TGTGCCAGCAGCTTAACCGGTTCTAACACCGGGGAGCTGTTTTTT
TRBV9	.	.	TRBJ2-6	CASSPRGSGANVLTF	TGTGCCAGCAGCCCCCGGGGCTCTGGGGCCAACGTCCTGACTTTC
TRBV29-1	.	.	TRBJ1-1	CSVETGGSTEAFF	TGCAGCGTTGAAACAGGCGGAAGCACTGAAGCTTTCTTT
TRBV15	once	.	TRBJ1-1	CATRRSNGTEAFF	TGTGCCACCAGGCGGAGTAACGGCACTGAAGCTTTCTTT
TRBV7-9	.	.	TRBJ2-7	CASSFGTVSYEQYF	TGTGCCAGCAGCTTCGGGACGGTTTCCTACGAGCAGTACTTC
TRBV7-8	.	.	TRBJ2-5	CASSLSDPGETQYF	TGTGCCAGCAGCTTATCGGACCCAGGGGAGACCCAGTACTTC
TRBV20-1	.	.	TRBJ2-7	CSASDRGDEQYF	TGCAGTGCTAGTGATAGGGGCGACGAGCAGTACTTC
TRBV5-1	.	TRBD2	TRBJ2-5	CASSPTSGVETQYF	TGCGCCAGCAGCCCGACTAGCGGGGTGGAGACCCAGTACTTC
TRBV29-1	.	.	TRBJ2-1	CSVVGSAIEQFF	TGCAGCGTGGTGGGGAGTGCTATTGAGCAGTTCTTC
TRBV23-1	few	.	TRBJ2-7	CASSQSNSCRTALYEQYF	TGCGCCAGCAGTCAATCGAATAGCTGTAGGACAGCCCTCTACGAGCAGTACTTC
TRBV19	.	.	TRBJ1-4	CASSHGSPTNEKLFF	TGTGCCAGTAGCCACGGGTCACCAACTAATGAAAAACTGTTTTTT
TRBV5-4	.	TRBD1	TRBJ1-6	CASSLMTGGTSPLHF	TGTGCCAGCAGCTTGATGACAGGGGGAACTTCACCCCTCCACTTT
TRBV15	.	.	TRBJ2-5	CATSRDPSGQETQYF	TGTGCCACCAGCAGAGATCCGAGCGGGCAAGAGACCCAGTACTTC
TRBV28	.	TRBD1	TRBJ2-1	CASSSPGQGNNEQFF	TGTGCCAGCAGTTCCCCGGGACAGGGGAACAATGAGCAGTTCTTC
TRBV2	.	.	TRBJ1-1	CASSEQGGTEAFF	TGTGCCAGCAGTGAACAGGGTGGGACTGAAGCTTTCTTT
TRBV9	.	.	TRBJ1-1	CASSAGANTEAFF	TGTGCCAGCAGCGCGGGAGCGAACACTGAAGCTTTCTTT
TRBV5-8	.	.	TRBJ2-5	CASSPTGLGQETQYF	TGTGCCAGCAGCCCCACGGGGTTGGGCCAAGAGACCCAGTACTTC
TRBV5-1	once	TRBD1	TRBJ1-2	CASSLDGTGGSGYTF	TGCGCCAGCAGCTTGGATGGGACAGGGGGTTCTGGCTACACCTTC
TRBV2	.	TRBD1	TRBJ2-7	CASSGTGGIYEQYF	TGTGCCAGCAGTGGGACAGGGGGCATCTACGAGCAGTACTTC
TRBV4-3	.	TRBD2	TRBJ2-3	CASSQDPQGLAQPRTQYF	TGCGCCAGCAGCCAAGATCCTCAGGGACTAGCTCAGCCACGGACGCAGTATTTT
TRBV18	.	.	TRBJ1-5	CASSPLRAQPQHF	TGTGCCAGCTCACCACTCCGGGCTCAGCCCCAGCATTTT
TRBV27	.	TRBD1	TRBJ2-7	CASSLGQHYEQYF	TGTGCCAGCAGTTTGGGACAGCATTACGAGCAGTACTTC
TRBV6-6	.	TRBD2	TRBJ2-7	CASSSIAGGEQYF	TGTGCCAGCAGCAGCATAGCGGGAGGGGAGCAGTACTTC
TRBV5-6	once	TRBD1	TRBJ2-7	CASSLLWTGSTFYEQYF	TGTGCCAGCAGCTTGCTCTGGACAGGGAGTACTTTCTACGAGCAGTACTTC
TRBV7-3	.	.	TRBJ2-1	CASSLAAVSYNEQFF	TGTGCCAGCAGCTTAGCAGCGGTCTCCTACAATGAGCAGTTCTTC